This T cell receptor (beta chain) was identified in a study of beta chain features in type 1 diabetes. The CDR3 length is 15 residues. Per the germline V gene, CDR1 is KGHSH and CDR2 is LQKENI. V lost 3 bases, J lost 5 bases, and 7 bases stayed unmatched. What was sequenced were expressed TCRB transcripts, since all of the isolated RNA had been reverse transcribed. Measured with immunoSEQ multiplex PCR; TCRdb has only the in-frame clones, and not every one. The data show hundreds of thousands of clones, with less than 20% seen just once and approximately 0.099% held by the top ten. The sample consisted of naive CD4+ T cells from blood. The TCR was taken from a man younger than 35 in good health. This chain joins TRBV18 and TRBJ2-1; 7 positions agree with TRBD2. The CDR3 sequence: CASSPGLQINNEQFF. The CDR3 DNA sequence: TGTGCCAGCTCACCGGGACTACAGATAAACAATGAGCAGTTCTTC.